This section outlines one TCR beta chain sequence together with its context. This sample stems from a study of blood T cell repertoires in COVID-19. Study background: Donors in the United States, Italy and Spain gave samples during acute or convalescent COVID-19. PBMCs, B-cell-depleted T cells, or T cells were the source of the cDNA or gDNA that made up the material.

The authors' processing: Reference gene primer amplification gave estimated nucleated cell counts. Sequencing used immunoSEQ multiplex PCR; TCRdb keeps in-frame clones, though not all of them. V and J calls plus clone size are reproduced from that table; the DNA served to infer D and trimming. The sample has tens of thousands of clones, around 90% seen once. Germline CDR1 and CDR2: LGHDT and YNNKEL (reference sequence). This CDR3 has 11 amino acids. V dropped 8 bases and J dropped 4 bases, with 3 bases sitting between them. This sequence originates from a woman in her sixties or seventies with acute or convalescent COVID-19. The sequenced sample was peripheral blood. This chain connects TRBV3-1 (or the pseudogene TRBV3-2) to TRBJ2-6, with D hard to call. CDR3 protein: CASSGANVLTF. CDR3 coding DNA: TGTGCCAGCTCAGGGGCCAACGTCCTGACTTTC.